The sequence of this T cell receptor beta chain was determined in a study of T cell responses to AZD1222 COVID-19 vaccine. Unmatched junction bases numbered 4, after V lost 0 bases and J lost 8 bases. Germline V gene lookup returns CDR1 LGHDT and CDR2 YNNKEL (reference sequence). The CDR3 is 14 amino acids. This table comes from immunoSEQ multiplex PCR, and its TCRdb copy is limited to in-frame clones, with some not included. This sample has fewer than 100,000 clones; 90% occur once, and the top ten carry 8.4%. The genes are TRBV3-1 (or the pseudogene TRBV3-2) and TRBJ1-2; 9 bases agree with TRBD1. The TCR was taken from an adult in good health. This specimen was peripheral blood, taken on day 0 of AZD1222 vaccination. CDR3 nucleotides: TGTGCCAGCAGCCAAGAGGGACAGGGTCACGGCTACACCTTC. This encodes CASSQEGQGHGYTF.